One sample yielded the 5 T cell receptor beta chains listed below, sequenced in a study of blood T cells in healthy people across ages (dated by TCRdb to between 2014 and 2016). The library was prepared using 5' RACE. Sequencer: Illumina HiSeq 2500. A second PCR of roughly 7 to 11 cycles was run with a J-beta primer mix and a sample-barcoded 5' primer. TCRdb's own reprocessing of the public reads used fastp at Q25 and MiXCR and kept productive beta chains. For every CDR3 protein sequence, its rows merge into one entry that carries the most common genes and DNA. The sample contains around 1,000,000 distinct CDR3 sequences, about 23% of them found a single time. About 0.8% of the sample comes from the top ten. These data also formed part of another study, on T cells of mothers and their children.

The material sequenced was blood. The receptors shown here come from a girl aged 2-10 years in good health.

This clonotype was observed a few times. DNA of the CDR3: TGTGCCAGCAGCTTAATAGTAGAGACAGGGTTCACTGAAGCTTTCTTT. This codes for CASSLIVETGFTEAFF. The V gene is TRBV7-3, the J gene TRBJ1-1; 7 nucleotides align to TRBD1. CDR3 size: 16 residues. Germline V CDR1 and CDR2: SGHTA, FQGTGA. V shed 1 base, J shed 4 bases, and the junction held 9 bases outside the gene matches.

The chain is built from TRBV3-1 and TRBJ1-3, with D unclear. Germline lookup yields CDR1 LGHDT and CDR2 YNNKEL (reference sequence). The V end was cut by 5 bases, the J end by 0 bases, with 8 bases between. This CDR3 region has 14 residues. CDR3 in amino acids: CASSGPTSGNTIYF. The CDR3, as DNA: TGTGCCAGCAGCGGGCCTACCTCTGGAAACACCATATATTTT.

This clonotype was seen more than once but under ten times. Here the CDR3 reads CSAVGGANTGELFF. CDR3 in DNA: TGCAGCGCGGTCGGCGGTGCGAACACCGGGGAGCTGTTTTTT. V is TRBV29-1 and J is TRBJ2-2; D remains unclear. This CDR3 comprises 14 residues. The V end lost 7 bases, the J end lost 0 bases, and 12 bases lay between the germline ends. The germline V gene has CDR1 SQVTM and CDR2 ANQGSEA.

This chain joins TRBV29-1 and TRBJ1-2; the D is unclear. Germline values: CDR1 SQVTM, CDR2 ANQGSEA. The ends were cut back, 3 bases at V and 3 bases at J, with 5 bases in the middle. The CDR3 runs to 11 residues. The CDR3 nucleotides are TGCAGCGTTGACCGGTACTATGGCTACACCTTC. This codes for CSVDRYYGYTF.

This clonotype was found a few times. As DNA, the CDR3 is TGTGCCAGCAGCGGAACTACTAGCGGGGGAGATACGCAGTATTTT. Its translation is CASSGTTSGGDTQYF. The V and J genes are TRBV9 and TRBJ2-3; 11 nucleotides align to TRBD2. V lost 3 bases to trimming and J lost 5 bases; unmatched junction nucleotides: 5. The CDR3 consists of 15 residues. In germline, CDR1 is SGDLS, CDR2 YYNGEE.